These 13 T cell receptor beta chains originate from one sample sequenced in a study of cytomegalovirus exposure and HLA in healthy donors. Assay: immunoSEQ multiplex PCR; the TCRdb copy retains only in-frame clones and omits some. The sample yields 200,000 to 250,000 clones, around four fifths seen once. The sequenced material came from PBMCs. These receptors came from a woman younger than 35 in good health and CMV-seronegative.

V and J are TRBV2 and TRBJ2-7, with D hard to call. The CDR3 is 12 residues long. Per germline, CDR1 SNHLY and CDR2 FYNNEI. V lost 5 bases and J 5 bases, leaving 10 bases between the germline ends. CDR3 DNA sequence: TGTGCCAGCAGTTCCCCCTTGGACGAGCAGTACTTC. Encoded protein: CASSSPLDEQYF.

The V call is TRBV30, the J call TRBJ2-4; no firm D call. Germline assignment: CDR1 GTSNPN and CDR2 SVGIG (reference sequence). V was trimmed by 5 bases and J by 0 bases, leaving 8 bases between them. This CDR3 has 13 amino acids. The CDR3 coding sequence is TGTGCCTGGCTCTTGAGAGCCAAAAACATTCAGTACTTC. Translation gives CAWLLRAKNIQYF.

The chain recombines TRBV6-5 with TRBJ1-6, with unresolved D. The V and J ends lost 6 bases and 2 bases respectively, with 2 bases between them. Germline CDR1 MNHEY, CDR2 SVGAGI. CDR3 size: 12 residues. The CDR3 DNA reads as TGTGCCAGCAGCCCCTATAATTCACCCCTCCACTTT. This codes for CASSPYNSPLHF.

The V gene is TRBV7-9, the J gene TRBJ1-2, with 8 positions matching TRBD1. CDR3 length: 15 residues. The trim removed 5 bases at V and 2 bases at J, leaving 7 bases unmatched. CDR1 and CDR2 from the germline V gene are SEHNR and FQNEAQ (reference sequence). The CDR3 here is CASSAPGGSNYGYTF. The CDR3 coding sequence is TGTGCCAGCAGCGCTCCAGGGGGCTCGAACTATGGCTACACCTTC.

Here the CDR3 DNA reads TGTGCCAGCAGCTTTGGCCCCTCGGACGGCTACACCTTC. This gives the protein CASSFGPSDGYTF. The chain has TRBV27 and TRBJ1-2, with D uncertain. V lost 6 bases, J lost 8 bases, and 16 bases lay in between. The CDR3 length is 13 residues. Germline V gene sequence: CDR1 MNHEY, CDR2 SMNVEV (reference sequence).

As DNA, the CDR3 is TGTGCCAGCAGCGTAGAGGCAGGGACCGGTGAAAAACTGTTTTTT. Its protein product is CASSVEAGTGEKLFF. The chain links TRBV9 to TRBJ1-4, with D tentatively TRBD1 (5 bases). CDR1 and CDR2 (germline): SGDLS, YYNGEE. V was cut by 0 bases and J by 7 bases, with 13 bases left in between. The CDR3 runs to 15 residues.

The chain employs TRBV13 and TRBJ2-1, with TRBD2 matching 11 bases. J lost 4 bases, V lost 5 bases, and 10 bases had no gene match. Germline CDR1 PRHDT, CDR2 FYEKMQ (reference sequence). This CDR3 region has 17 residues. The CDR3 sequence: CASSPTAGLAEYNEQFF. The DNA of the CDR3 is TGTGCCAGCAGCCCCACTGCGGGACTAGCGGAGTACAATGAGCAGTTCTTC.

This sequence joins TRBV5-1 and TRBJ2-1, with D possibly matching TRBD2 (5 bases). Trimming left V 4 bases short and J 4 bases short, with 9 bases between. The CDR3 totals 13 residues. Germline-derived CDR1 and CDR2 are SGHRS and YFSETQ. This chain's CDR3 is CASSPGDYNEQFF. CDR3 coding DNA: TGCGCCAGCAGCCCCGGGGATTACAATGAGCAGTTCTTC.

The gene calls are TRBV28 and TRBJ2-2, with D hard to call. The CDR3 is made up of 13 amino acids. Germline CDR1 MDHEN, CDR2 SYDVKM. V was shortened by 5 bases and J by 2 bases, with 6 bases between the two germline ends. This CDR3 reads CASSPTNTGELFF. The CDR3 region has the DNA TGTGCCAGCAGTCCCACTAACACCGGGGAGCTGTTTTTT.

The chain combines TRBV30 with TRBJ2-2; D tentatively fits TRBD1 or TRBD2 (5 bases each). Germline V lookup: CDR1 GTSNPN, CDR2 SVGIG (reference sequence). The CDR3 runs to 13 residues. The CDR3 here is CASGPQNTGELFF. The CDR3 region has the DNA TGTGCATCGGGACCCCAGAACACCGGGGAGCTGTTTTTT.

The rearrangement joins TRBV29-1 to TRBJ1-5, with 10 bases that match TRBD1. V lost 6 bases to trimming and J lost 7 bases; unmatched junction nucleotides: 6. CDR1 and CDR2 (germline): SQVTM, ANQGSEA. The CDR3 loop spans 13 amino acids. The CDR3 bases are TGCAGCGTCGGAACGACAGGGGGCCAGCCCCAGCATTTT. Its translation: CSVGTTGGQPQHF.

In its sample, this clone was seen once. The J gene is TRBJ1-5, the V gene TRBV27; D not certain. The CDR3 covers 14 residues. V was shortened by 4 bases and J by 2 bases, with 9 bases between the two germline ends. Germline loops: CDR1 MNHEY, CDR2 SMNVEV (reference sequence). This CDR3 is CASSSLFRNQPQHF. The CDR3 DNA follows: TGTGCCAGCAGTTCGCTATTTCGCAATCAGCCCCAGCATTTT.

The chain recombines TRBV27 with TRBJ1-3; D is unresolved. Per the germline V gene, CDR1 is MNHEY and CDR2 is SMNVEV (reference sequence). CDR3 length equals 13 residues. Trimming removed 2 bases from V and 0 bases from J, with 2 bases in between. The CDR3 DNA reads as TGTGCCAGCAGTTTAAGCTCTGGAAACACCATATATTTT. It translates to CASSLSSGNTIYF.